This TCR beta chain was identified during a study of T cell responses to AZD1222 COVID-19 vaccine. Study outcomes and limitations: None of the repertoires were sampled until the peak T cell response had passed. Clonal diversity was possibly underestimated; the donors were predominantly white British and more often female. Reports say nearly half of spike-specific TCRs go after unmutated variant regions. Increased Spike-specific TCR breadth and depth were observed after two AZD1222 doses.

Assay used: immunoSEQ multiplex PCR; TCRdb lists only in-frame clones, some missing. This table holds under 150,000 clones, about 91% found once. Regarding this clone: Its antigen is currently unknown.

This CDR3 spans 15 amino acids. Germline lookup yields CDR1 MDHEN and CDR2 SYDVKM. V dropped 6 bases and J dropped 5; count of bases not matched to a gene: 5. This chain connects TRBV28 to TRBJ1-6; 9 nucleotides match TRBD1. This receptor was taken from an adult who received the AZD1222 COVID-19 vaccine. The sample here was peripheral blood, taken 28 days after the second AZD1222 dose. CDR3 nucleotides: TGTGCCAGCAGGCCCGGGACAGGGAATAATTCACCCCTCCACTTT. Residues: CASRPGTGNNSPLHF.